Each of the 5 T cell receptor beta chains below was sequenced from the same sample in a study of blood T cells in healthy people across ages. A second about 6 to 11 cycle PCR used barcoded and J-beta primers. MiXCR, applied by TCRdb to the 5' RACE reads, yields one record per CDR3 protein. This sample yields about 900,000 distinct CDR3 sequences, of which approximately 59% are seen a single time; roughly a quarter belongs to the top ten. The sequencing sample was made of blood. The receptor source for this set is a man aged 25-45 years in good health.

This chain links TRBV7-3 with TRBJ2-2; 8 nucleotides match TRBD1. After removal of 0 bases from V and 6 bases from J, the junction contained 6 bases not matched to a gene. The CDR3 consists of 16 residues. CDR1 SGHTA and CDR2 FQGTGA come from the germline V gene. CDR3 nucleotide sequence: TGTGCCAGCAGCTTAACAAGACAGGGGCGGGCCGGGGAGCTGTTTTTT. Protein sequence: CASSLTRQGRAGELFF. Variable domain in full (rest from reference TRBV7-3 and TRBJ2-2): GAGVSQTPSNKVTEKGKYVELRCDPISGHTALYWYRQSLGQGPEFLIYFQGTGAADDSGLPNDRFFAVRPEGSVSTLKIQRTERGDSAVYLCASSLTRQGRAGELFFGEGSRLTVL.

In nucleotides, the CDR3 is TGTGCCAGCAGAGGTGGAGGGGTCAGCAATCAGCCCCAGCATTTT. It translates to CASRGGGVSNQPQHF. This rearrangement joins TRBV28 to TRBJ1-5; the D gene is possibly TRBD1 (5 bases). V lost 6 bases and J 1 base, leaving 13 bases between the germline ends. CDR3 length: 15 amino acids. The germline V gene has CDR1 MDHEN and CDR2 SYDVKM.

This sequence joins TRBV28 and TRBJ2-7; 8 bases match TRBD1. The CDR3 runs to 16 residues. Trimming at V came to 4 bases and at J to 3 bases, leaving 11 bases not matched to a gene. Germline CDR1 is MDHEN and CDR2 is SYDVKM. This CDR3 reads CASSSPDRGGLYEQYF. Here the CDR3 DNA reads TGTGCCAGCAGTTCCCCCGACAGGGGTGGTCTCTACGAGCAGTACTTC.

The chain employs TRBV4-2 and TRBJ2-7, with 11 bases fitting TRBD2. This CDR3 has 15 residues. CDR1 is LGHNA, CDR2 YNFKEQ, per germline. V was clipped by 0 bases and J by 7 bases; unmatched bases: 5. The CDR3 sequence is CASSQDLAGGWEQYF. The CDR3 nucleotides read TGTGCCAGCAGCCAAGATCTAGCGGGGGGTTGGGAGCAGTACTTC.

CDR3 coding DNA: TGCAGTGCAGCGGGAGGGTTAGCCTACGAGCAGTACTTC. This gives the protein CSAAGGLAYEQYF. The chain uses TRBV20-1 and TRBJ2-7; the match to TRBD2 covers 10 bases. Germline trimming cut 6 bases from V and 2 bases from J; bases unmatched to any gene: 4. Germline CDR1 and CDR2: DFQATT and SNEGSKA (reference sequence). The CDR3 has 13 residues.